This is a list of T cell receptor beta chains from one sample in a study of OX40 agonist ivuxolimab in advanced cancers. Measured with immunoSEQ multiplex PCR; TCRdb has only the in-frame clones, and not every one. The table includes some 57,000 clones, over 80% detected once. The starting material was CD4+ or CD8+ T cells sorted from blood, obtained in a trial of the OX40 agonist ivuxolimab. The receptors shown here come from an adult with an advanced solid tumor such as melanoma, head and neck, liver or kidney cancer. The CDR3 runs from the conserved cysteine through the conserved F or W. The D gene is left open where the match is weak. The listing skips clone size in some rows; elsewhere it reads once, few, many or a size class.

CDR3aa: CASSLYVLMVTEAFF; CDR3nt: TGTGCCAGCAGCTTATATGTATTAATGGTAACTGAAGCTTTCTTT; v_gene: TRBV7-2; abundance: .; j_gene: TRBJ1-1; d_gene: .
CDR3aa: CASSTTRGYQPQHF; CDR3nt: TGTGCCAGCAGCACGACCCGGGGATATCAGCCCCAGCATTTT; v_gene: TRBV7-2; abundance: .; j_gene: TRBJ1-5; d_gene: .
CDR3aa: CASSPPRRETQYF; CDR3nt: TGTGCCAGCAGCCCCCCGAGACGAGAGACCCAGTACTTC; v_gene: TRBV7-6; abundance: .; j_gene: TRBJ2-5; d_gene: .
CDR3aa: CASSPNPTPSGPSYEQYF; CDR3nt: TGTGCCAGCAGCCCGAACCCAACACCGAGCGGACCCTCCTACGAGCAGTACTTC; v_gene: TRBV21-1; abundance: .; j_gene: TRBJ2-7; d_gene: .
CDR3aa: CASSLGLAGAQYF; CDR3nt: TGTGCCAGCAGCCTCGGACTAGCGGGGGCCCAGTACTTC; v_gene: TRBV11-2; abundance: .; j_gene: TRBJ2-7; d_gene: TRBD2
CDR3aa: CASSLVSGKLFF; CDR3nt: TGTGCCAGCAGCTTGGTTTCGGGAAAACTGTTTTTT; v_gene: TRBV5-8; abundance: once; j_gene: TRBJ1-4; d_gene: .
CDR3aa: CASRRPGWPQHF; CDR3nt: TGTGCCAGCAGGCGACCGGGGTGGCCCCAGCATTTT; v_gene: TRBV28; abundance: .; j_gene: TRBJ1-5; d_gene: .
CDR3aa: CASSPGDSVGELFF; CDR3nt: TGCGCCAGCAGCCCGGGGGATTCGGTCGGGGAGCTGTTTTTT; v_gene: TRBV5-1; abundance: .; j_gene: TRBJ2-2; d_gene: .
CDR3aa: CASSSRLAGGTDTQYF; CDR3nt: TGCGCCAGCAGCTCCCGACTAGCGGGGGGCACAGATACGCAGTATTTT; v_gene: TRBV5-1; abundance: once; j_gene: TRBJ2-3; d_gene: TRBD2
CDR3aa: CASSSISGTGPSANYGYTF; CDR3nt: TGTGCCAGCAGTAGTATATCCGGGACAGGGCCCTCAGCTAACTATGGCTACACCTTC; v_gene: TRBV28; abundance: once; j_gene: TRBJ1-2; d_gene: TRBD1
CDR3aa: CASRLSGETQYF; CDR3nt: TGTGCCAGCAGATTAAGCGGAGAGACCCAGTACTTC; v_gene: TRBV28; abundance: .; j_gene: TRBJ2-5; d_gene: .
CDR3aa: CASSIEGGTYNEQFF; CDR3nt: TGTGCCAGTAGTATTGAGGGAGGGACCTACAATGAGCAGTTCTTC; v_gene: TRBV19; abundance: .; j_gene: TRBJ2-1; d_gene: TRBD2
CDR3aa: CASSLGGGTGELFF; CDR3nt: TGTGCCAGCAGCTTAGGTGGAGGCACCGGGGAGCTGTTTTTT; v_gene: TRBV11-3; abundance: .; j_gene: TRBJ2-2; d_gene: .
CDR3aa: CASSLKGRDRANVLTF; CDR3nt: TGTGCCAGCAGCTTAAAGGGCAGGGATCGAGCCAACGTCCTGACTTTC; v_gene: TRBV7-3; abundance: .; j_gene: TRBJ2-6; d_gene: .
CDR3aa: CAGSTGTSAGDEQFF; CDR3nt: TGTGCCGGCAGTACCGGGACTAGTGCTGGAGATGAGCAGTTCTTC; v_gene: TRBV6-1; abundance: .; j_gene: TRBJ2-1; d_gene: TRBD2
CDR3aa: CASTEVLSGNTIYF; CDR3nt: TGTGCCAGCACAGAGGTCCTCTCTGGAAACACCATATATTTT; v_gene: TRBV6-1; abundance: .; j_gene: TRBJ1-3; d_gene: .
CDR3aa: CASSYSMGMNTEAFF; CDR3nt: TGTGCCAGCAGTTACTCAATGGGAATGAACACTGAAGCTTTCTTT; v_gene: TRBV6-6; abundance: .; j_gene: TRBJ1-1; d_gene: .
CDR3aa: CARSLCRTSYGYTF; CDR3nt: TGTGCCAGAAGCTTGTGTAGGACGAGCTATGGCTACACCTTC; v_gene: TRBV5-3; abundance: .; j_gene: TRBJ1-2; d_gene: .
CDR3aa: CASRPDPRGELFF; CDR3nt: TGTGCCAGCAGACCCGACCCGAGGGGGGAGCTGTTTTTT; v_gene: TRBV6-5; abundance: .; j_gene: TRBJ2-2; d_gene: .
CDR3aa: CARSRDNYGYTF; CDR3nt: TGTGCCCGGAGCAGGGATAACTATGGCTACACCTTC; v_gene: TRBV30; abundance: .; j_gene: TRBJ1-2; d_gene: .
CDR3aa: CASSDRGLGTEAFF; CDR3nt: TGCGCCAGCAGTGATAGGGGACTTGGGACTGAAGCTTTCTTT; v_gene: TRBV5-1; abundance: .; j_gene: TRBJ1-1; d_gene: .
CDR3aa: CASSLQPGTEAFF; CDR3nt: TGTGCCAGCAGCTTACAACCTGGGACTGAAGCTTTCTTT; v_gene: TRBV5-5; abundance: .; j_gene: TRBJ1-1; d_gene: .
CDR3aa: CASRRTSRYTGELFF; CDR3nt: TGCGCCAGCAGGAGGACTAGTAGATACACCGGGGAGCTGTTTTTT; v_gene: TRBV5-1; abundance: .; j_gene: TRBJ2-2; d_gene: TRBD2
CDR3aa: CASSRRAPQETQYF; CDR3nt: TGTGCCAGTAGTAGGAGGGCCCCCCAAGAGACCCAGTACTTC; v_gene: TRBV19; abundance: .; j_gene: TRBJ2-5; d_gene: .
CDR3aa: CTPEREETQYF; CDR3nt: TGCACCCCGGAGCGGGAAGAGACCCAGTACTTC; v_gene: TRBV20-1; abundance: .; j_gene: TRBJ2-5; d_gene: .
CDR3aa: CASSQDRGNQPQHF; CDR3nt: TGTGCCAGCAGCCAGGACAGGGGAAATCAGCCCCAGCATTTT; v_gene: TRBV6-6; abundance: .; j_gene: TRBJ1-5; d_gene: TRBD1
CDR3aa: CASRPGAPRGYTF; CDR3nt: TGTGCCAGCAGGCCTGGAGCCCCTCGGGGCTACACCTTC; v_gene: TRBV6-1; abundance: .; j_gene: TRBJ1-2; d_gene: .
CDR3aa: CASSTWAGTEAFF; CDR3nt: TGTGCCAGCAGCACCTGGGCTGGGACTGAAGCTTTCTTT; v_gene: TRBV9; abundance: .; j_gene: TRBJ1-1; d_gene: .
CDR3aa: CASSSSLLAGGETQYF; CDR3nt: TGTGCCAGCAGTTCCTCTTTATTAGCGGGCGGAGAGACCCAGTACTTC; v_gene: TRBV28; abundance: .; j_gene: TRBJ2-5; d_gene: TRBD2
CDR3aa: CASGGQAGQPQHF; CDR3nt: TGTGCCAGCGGCGGGCAGGCGGGTCAGCCCCAGCATTTT; v_gene: TRBV6-5; abundance: .; j_gene: TRBJ1-5; d_gene: .
CDR3aa: CASSLGGSRGETQYF; CDR3nt: TGTGCCAGCAGCTTAGGCGGGAGTAGAGGTGAGACCCAGTACTTC; v_gene: TRBV7-9; abundance: .; j_gene: TRBJ2-5; d_gene: TRBD2
CDR3aa: CASTQERLVNTGELFF; CDR3nt: TGTGCCAGCACCCAAGAAAGACTCGTGAACACCGGGGAGCTGTTTTTT; v_gene: TRBV27; abundance: .; j_gene: TRBJ2-2; d_gene: .
CDR3aa: CASSLGPGGEETQYF; CDR3nt: TGTGCCAGCAGCTTGGGTCCGGGGGGCGAGGAGACCCAGTACTTC; v_gene: TRBV5-5; abundance: few; j_gene: TRBJ2-5; d_gene: .
CDR3aa: CASSVRGAETQYF; CDR3nt: TGTGCCAGCAGTGTAAGGGGGGCAGAGACCCAGTACTTC; v_gene: TRBV2; abundance: .; j_gene: TRBJ2-5; d_gene: .
CDR3aa: CASGGTHLTDTQYF; CDR3nt: TGTGCCAGCGGCGGCACTCACCTCACAGATACGCAGTATTTT; v_gene: TRBV9; abundance: once; j_gene: TRBJ2-3; d_gene: .
CDR3aa: CASSLAGAVKQFF; CDR3nt: TGTGCCAGCAGCTTAGCAGGGGCAGTGAAGCAGTTCTTC; v_gene: TRBV7-8; abundance: once; j_gene: TRBJ2-1; d_gene: .
CDR3aa: CSVEIFRRENTNEQFF; CDR3nt: TGCAGCGTTGAGATATTCCGGCGGGAGAATACCAATGAGCAGTTCTTC; v_gene: TRBV29-1; abundance: once; j_gene: TRBJ2-1; d_gene: TRBD2
CDR3aa: CASSVAGRGDTQYF; CDR3nt: TGTGCCAGCAGCGTAGCCGGGAGGGGAGATACGCAGTATTTT; v_gene: TRBV9; abundance: few; j_gene: TRBJ2-3; d_gene: TRBD2
CDR3aa: CASTPILRGSNEQFF; CDR3nt: TGTGCCAGCACCCCGATTTTGAGAGGGTCCAATGAGCAGTTCTTC; v_gene: TRBV28; abundance: .; j_gene: TRBJ2-1; d_gene: .
CDR3aa: CASSPSWGTGANFNEKLFF; CDR3nt: TGTGCCAGCAGCCCTTCCTGGGGGACAGGGGCTAATTTTAATGAAAAACTGTTTTTT; v_gene: TRBV11-2; abundance: .; j_gene: TRBJ1-4; d_gene: TRBD1
CDR3aa: CAWSVKRLAGRTDTQYF; CDR3nt: TGTGCCTGGAGTGTAAAAAGGCTAGCGGGGCGCACAGATACGCAGTATTTT; v_gene: TRBV30; abundance: .; j_gene: TRBJ2-3; d_gene: TRBD2
CDR3aa: CASSFTGQLYEQYF; CDR3nt: TGTGCCAGCAGCTTTACGGGACAGCTTTACGAGCAGTACTTC; v_gene: TRBV7-2; abundance: .; j_gene: TRBJ2-7; d_gene: TRBD1
CDR3aa: CASSRGTAGNTIYF; CDR3nt: TGTGCCAGCAGCCGCGGGACAGCTGGAAACACCATATATTTT; v_gene: TRBV5-4; abundance: .; j_gene: TRBJ1-3; d_gene: TRBD1
CDR3aa: CASSLNNGRENQFF; CDR3nt: TGTGCCAGCAGCTTGAATAACGGGAGGGAAAATCAGTTCTTC; v_gene: TRBV5-4; abundance: .; j_gene: TRBJ2-1; d_gene: TRBD2
CDR3aa: CASSWGETGVDEQFF; CDR3nt: TGTGCCAGCAGTTGGGGCGAAACGGGAGTTGATGAGCAGTTCTTC; v_gene: TRBV6-5; abundance: .; j_gene: TRBJ2-1; d_gene: .
CDR3aa: CASSSDRAPNPTNEKLFF; CDR3nt: TGTGCCAGCAGTTCGGACAGGGCCCCTAACCCAACTAATGAAAAACTGTTTTTT; v_gene: TRBV27; abundance: .; j_gene: TRBJ1-4; d_gene: TRBD1
CDR3aa: CASRSTETANTGELFF; CDR3nt: TGTGCCAGCAGATCAACAGAAACTGCGAACACCGGGGAGCTGTTTTTT; v_gene: TRBV11-3; abundance: .; j_gene: TRBJ2-2; d_gene: .
CDR3aa: CASRSLAGGSDTQYF; CDR3nt: TGTGCCAGCAGGTCACTAGCGGGAGGGTCAGATACGCAGTATTTT; v_gene: TRBV6-5; abundance: .; j_gene: TRBJ2-3; d_gene: TRBD2
CDR3aa: CASSFYPGAYEQYF; CDR3nt: TGTGCCAGCAGCTTTTATCCGGGGGCCTACGAGCAGTACTTC; v_gene: TRBV7-9; abundance: .; j_gene: TRBJ2-7; d_gene: .
CDR3aa: CASSQGRAGGTKNIQYF; CDR3nt: TGCGCCAGCAGCCAAGGCAGGGCTGGGGGAACCAAAAACATTCAGTACTTC; v_gene: TRBV4-3; abundance: .; j_gene: TRBJ2-4; d_gene: .
CDR3aa: CASNTRGNQPQHF; CDR3nt: TGTGCCAGCAATACCCGGGGCAATCAGCCCCAGCATTTT; v_gene: TRBV2; abundance: few; j_gene: TRBJ1-5; d_gene: .
CDR3aa: CSTHRGNEQFF; CDR3nt: TGCAGCACACACAGGGGCAATGAGCAGTTCTTC; v_gene: TRBV29-1; abundance: .; j_gene: TRBJ2-1; d_gene: TRBD1